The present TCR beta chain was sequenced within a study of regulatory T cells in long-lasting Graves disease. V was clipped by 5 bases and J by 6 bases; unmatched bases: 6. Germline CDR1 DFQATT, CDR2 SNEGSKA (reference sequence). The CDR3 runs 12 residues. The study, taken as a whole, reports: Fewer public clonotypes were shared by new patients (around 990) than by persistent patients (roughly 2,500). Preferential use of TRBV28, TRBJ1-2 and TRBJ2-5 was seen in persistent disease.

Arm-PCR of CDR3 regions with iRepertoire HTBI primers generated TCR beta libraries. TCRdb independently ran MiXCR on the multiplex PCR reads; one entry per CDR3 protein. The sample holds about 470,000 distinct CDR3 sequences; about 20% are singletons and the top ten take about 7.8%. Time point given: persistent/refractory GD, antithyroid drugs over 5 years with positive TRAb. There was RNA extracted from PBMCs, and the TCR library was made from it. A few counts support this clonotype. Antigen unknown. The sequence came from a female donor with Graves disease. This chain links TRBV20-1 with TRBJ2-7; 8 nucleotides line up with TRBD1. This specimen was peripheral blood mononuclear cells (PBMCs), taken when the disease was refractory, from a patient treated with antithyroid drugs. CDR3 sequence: CSAQGQGLEQYF. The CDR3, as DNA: TGCAGTGCTCAAGGACAGGGTCTCGAGCAGTACTTC.